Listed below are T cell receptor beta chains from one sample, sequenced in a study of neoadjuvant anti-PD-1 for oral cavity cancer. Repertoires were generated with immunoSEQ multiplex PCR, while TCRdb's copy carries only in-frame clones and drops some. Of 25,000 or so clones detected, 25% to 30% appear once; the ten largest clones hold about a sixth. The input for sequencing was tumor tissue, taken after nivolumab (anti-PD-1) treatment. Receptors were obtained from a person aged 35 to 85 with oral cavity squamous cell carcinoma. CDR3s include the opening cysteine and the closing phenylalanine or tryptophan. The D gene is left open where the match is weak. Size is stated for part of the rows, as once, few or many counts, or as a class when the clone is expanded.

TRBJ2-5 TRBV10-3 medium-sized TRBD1 CATLETGGEETQYF
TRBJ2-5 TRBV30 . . CACVGTFKETQYF
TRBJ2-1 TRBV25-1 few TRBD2 CASSKGGGYNEQFF
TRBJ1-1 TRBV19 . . CASRGLYRGRMNTEAFF
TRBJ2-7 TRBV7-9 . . CASSFSSFYEQYF
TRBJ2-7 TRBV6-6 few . CASSYSNRVHEQYF
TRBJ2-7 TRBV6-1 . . CASSESPEANEQYF
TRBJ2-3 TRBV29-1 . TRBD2 CRVEVSSGGRTDTQYF
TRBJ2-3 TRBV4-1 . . CASRSPGDTQYF
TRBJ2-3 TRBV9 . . CASSVGPGATDTQYF
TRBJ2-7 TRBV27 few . CASSPYSGYEQYF
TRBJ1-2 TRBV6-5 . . CASRTPQGFYGYTF
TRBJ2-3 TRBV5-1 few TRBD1 CASSLGDRGWADTQYF
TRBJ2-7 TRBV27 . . CASSLGAEQYF
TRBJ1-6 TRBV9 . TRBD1 CASSPEGGQGNSPLHF
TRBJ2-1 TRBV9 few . CASSAAGWPYNEQFF